One and the same sample provided the 3 T cell receptor beta chains below, sequenced in a study of graft-versus-host responses after intestinal transplantation. The method was immunoSEQ multiplex PCR; TCRdb's version includes in-frame clones alone and lacks a portion of them. The sample holds about 100,000 clones, roughly 90% seen once. Antigen specificity for these receptors is unknown. Sequenced here: unstimulated CD4+ T cells sorted from spleen or lymph node cells, sampled before transplant. The receptors stem from a human donor who was the organ donor for an intestinal transplant.

The sample holds one count of this clone. The V call is TRBV10-2, the J call TRBJ1-2, with 12 positions matching TRBD1. The V and J ends lost 6 bases and 7 bases, in that order; junction bases with no gene match: 6. Germline V gene lookup returns CDR1 WSHSY and CDR2 SAAADI. This CDR3 is built from 14 residues. The CDR3 DNA follows: TGCGCCAGCAGGAAGGGACAGGGGGCGTTTGGCTACACCTTC. Its protein is CASRKGQGAFGYTF.

The chain joins TRBV28 to TRBJ1-2; 8 bases map to TRBD1. The CDR3 covers 13 residues. J gave up 6 bases and V 5 bases, and 5 bases lay outside the gene matches. Germline V lookup: CDR1 MDHEN, CDR2 SYDVKM. The CDR3 loop reads CASSLRGRNGYTF. CDR3 DNA: TGTGCCAGCAGTCTCAGGGGGCGCAATGGCTACACCTTC.

This clone was counted once. The chain combines TRBV6-4 with TRBJ2-3, with 9 nucleotides matching TRBD2. From germline, CDR1 is MRHNA and CDR2 SNTAGT. The trim removed 0 bases at V and 2 bases at J, leaving 3 bases unmatched. This CDR3 is built from 16 residues. The CDR3 loop reads CASSDSIAGATDTQYF. For the CDR3, the DNA is TGTGCCAGCAGTGACTCTATAGCGGGGGCCACAGATACGCAGTATTTT.